This T cell receptor beta chain was observed in a study of blood T cell repertoires in COVID-19. On the study more broadly: Donors in the United States, Italy and Spain gave samples during acute or convalescent COVID-19. PBMCs, B-cell-depleted T cells, or T cells provided the cDNA or gDNA that made up the material.

This clone was observed a few times. In the original processing: Reference gene primers were amplified, and this amplification served to estimate nucleated cell counts. TCRdb's copy holds only in-frame clones and misses some; the assay was immunoSEQ multiplex PCR. That table supplies the V and J calls and clone size; D and trimming were determined from the DNA. The data hold under 250,000 clones, with about 80% observed a single time. The CDR3 contains 15 residues. V was pared by 0 bases and J by 6 bases, with 16 bases between. The germline V gene has CDR1 SGDLS and CDR2 YYNGEE. J is TRBJ2-7 and V is TRBV9; TRBD2 is a possible D gene (5 bases). What was sequenced was peripheral blood. This receptor was identified in a woman in her 30s who had recovered from COVID-19. CDR3 in amino acids: CASSVAPGSGSEQYF. The CDR3 DNA is TGTGCCAGCAGCGTAGCCCCTGGATCGGGGTCCGAGCAGTACTTC.